This TCR beta chain was profiled in a study of T-cell reconstitution after alpha-beta-depleted transplantation in children. Germline V gene data show CDR1 as SQVTM and CDR2 as ANQGSEA. Trimming shortened V by 4 bases and J by 6 bases, and 16 bases separated the two germline ends. The CDR3 sequence is 14 residues long. This clonotype was detected ten times or more. The TCRbeta library was prepared with unique molecular identifiers. TCRdb reprocessed the PCR reads via MiXCR and lists one record per CDR3 protein. Here the sample spans about 640,000 distinct CDR3 sequences, 15% to 20% being singletons. The sample consisted of PBMCs from the stem cell graft donor, taken from the stem cell graft. The chain has TRBV29-1 and TRBJ2-1; tentatively, D is TRBD2 (7 bases). This sequence was found in a human donor who donated a stem cell graft to a child with acute myeloid leukemia. This CDR3 reads CSVVRGRGGNEQFF. Written as DNA, the CDR3 is TGCAGCGTTGTACGGGGGCGCGGGGGCAATGAGCAGTTCTTC.